This TCR beta chain comes out of a study of tumor-infiltrating lymphocytes in primary liver carcinoma. Looking at the study overall: Ranging in age from 30 to 69 years, the patients were men and women. Staging of the tumors gave T1-T3 N0M0, with widths of roughly 4.2 to 11 cm. Regardless of tissue type, samples showed similar yields of roughly 3.65 to 7.5 million productive TCRbeta reads.

A constant-region primer served to make TCR beta cDNA from around 500 ng total RNA. Modified slightly, ARM-PCR produced TCR beta libraries over three nested multiplex PCR rounds. It was with TRBV1-TRBV30 forward primers and a C-beta reverse primer that the first two PCR rounds were run, at 10 to 11 cycles each. TCRdb ran MiXCR on the multiplex PCR reads and lists one entry per CDR3 protein. The data hold some 320,000 distinct CDR3 sequences, with approximately 65% observed a single time. Blood RNA came from unsorted whole blood; germline DNA was also extracted. CDR1 is LNHDA, CDR2 SQIVND, per germline (reference sequence). This CDR3 has 16 amino acids. About this clonotype itself: A much larger clonotype is one base distant, so this may be a read error.

The TCR sequence derives from a man aged 35 to 55 with primary liver carcinoma and hepatitis B virus infection. Sequenced sample: peripheral blood. The chain uses TRBV19 and TRBJ2-1; 10 bases map to TRBD2. The CDR3 DNA sequence: TGTGTCAGTAGGGCTAGCGGGAGTGGGTCCTACAATGAGCAGTTCTTC. As protein: CVSRASGSGSYNEQFF. Full variable domain (missing parts from reference TRBV19 and TRBJ2-1): DGGITQSPKYLFRKEGQNVTLSCEQNLNHDAMYWYRQDPGQGLRLIYYSQIVNDFQKGDIAEGYSVSREKKESFPLTVTSAQKNPTAFYLCVSRASGSGSYNEQFFGPGTRLTVL.